Listed below are T cell receptor beta chains from one sample, sequenced in a study of T cell changes during pregnancy in multiple sclerosis. The repertoire was sequenced with immunoSEQ multiplex PCR; TCRdb's copy has only in-frame clones and lacks some. The repertoire consists of around 67,000 clones, with roughly 90% occurring once and the leading ten covering 9.5%. The sequencing used peripheral blood, collected after pregnancy. These receptor sequences come from a female donor in good health, enrolled as a control in a pregnancy study. CDR3s include the opening cysteine and the closing phenylalanine or tryptophan. Fields, in order: J gene, D gene, clone size, V gene, CDR3 protein, CDR3 DNA. D genes are given only for firm matches. Some rows have no size entry. The others give once, few or many, or a class for an expanded clone.

J: TRBJ2-2
D: TRBD2
size: -
V: TRBV5-1
CDR3: CASSDGPGRRNTGELFF
DNA: TGCGCCAGCAGCGACGGTCCCGGGAGGAGGAACACCGGGGAGCTGTTTTTT

J: TRBJ2-6
D: TRBD1
size: -
V: TRBV19
CDR3: CASSISGTVSSGANVLTF
DNA: TGTGCCAGTAGTATTTCCGGGACAGTAAGCTCTGGGGCCAACGTCCTGACTTTC

J: TRBJ1-2
D: -
size: -
V: TRBV4-3
CDR3: CASSQDSGGNYYGYTF
DNA: TGCGCCAGCAGCCAAGATTCGGGGGGCAACTACTATGGCTACACCTTC

J: TRBJ1-2
D: TRBD1
size: -
V: TRBV27
CDR3: CASSQGQGAGGYTF
DNA: TGTGCCAGCAGCCAGGGACAGGGGGCTGGTGGCTACACCTTC

J: TRBJ1-3
D: -
size: -
V: TRBV5-1
CDR3: CASSPSGSGNTIYF
DNA: TGCGCCAGCAGCCCGAGCGGATCTGGAAACACCATATATTTT

J: TRBJ2-1
D: -
size: -
V: TRBV5-1
CDR3: CASSGADEQFF
DNA: TGCGCCAGCAGCGGGGCCGATGAGCAGTTCTTC

J: TRBJ2-1
D: TRBD2
size: -
V: TRBV29-1
CDR3: CSVEWLADYNEQFF
DNA: TGCAGCGTCGAATGGCTAGCGGACTACAATGAGCAGTTCTTC

J: TRBJ1-2
D: -
size: -
V: TRBV28
CDR3: CASSQVGVGGYTF
DNA: TGTGCCAGCAGCCAGGTAGGGGTCGGCGGCTACACCTTC

J: TRBJ2-3
D: -
size: once
V: TRBV10-2
CDR3: CASSLDTDTQYF
DNA: TGCGCCAGCAGTTTAGACACAGATACGCAGTATTTT

J: TRBJ1-3
D: -
size: -
V: TRBV11-3
CDR3: CASSLRGGNTIYF
DNA: TGTGCCAGCAGCCTCAGGGGTGGAAACACCATATATTTT

J: TRBJ2-3
D: TRBD2
size: -
V: TRBV7-9
CDR3: CASSLGGLAGLTDTQYF
DNA: TGTGCCAGCAGCTTAGGGGGACTAGCGGGACTAACAGATACGCAGTATTTT

J: TRBJ2-3
D: -
size: -
V: TRBV20-1
CDR3: CSAGVTDTQYF
DNA: TGCAGTGCAGGGGTCACAGATACGCAGTATTTT

J: TRBJ2-7
D: TRBD1
size: few
V: TRBV27
CDR3: CASSDKISGTGVWEQYF
DNA: TGTGCCAGCAGTGACAAAATCTCCGGGACAGGGGTGTGGGAGCAGTACTTC

J: TRBJ1-1
D: TRBD1
size: -
V: TRBV27
CDR3: CASTPGTGGPEAFF
DNA: TGTGCCAGCACCCCAGGGACAGGGGGTCCTGAAGCTTTCTTT

J: TRBJ1-5
D: -
size: -
V: TRBV9
CDR3: CASSVGGNSNQPQHF
DNA: TGTGCCAGCAGCGTAGGAGGGAATAGCAATCAGCCCCAGCATTTT

J: TRBJ1-1
D: -
size: -
V: TRBV6-5
CDR3: CASGSMAGMNTEAFF
DNA: TGTGCCAGCGGGTCCATGGCGGGCATGAACACTGAAGCTTTCTTT

J: TRBJ1-3
D: -
size: -
V: TRBV30
CDR3: CAWSVLGLLGGPGNTIYF
DNA: TGTGCCTGGAGTGTACTCGGGCTTCTCGGGGGGCCGGGAAACACCATATATTTT

J: TRBJ2-7
D: -
size: -
V: TRBV10-3
CDR3: CAISESTGYEQYF
DNA: TGTGCCATCAGTGAGTCGACAGGCTACGAGCAGTACTTC

J: TRBJ2-4
D: -
size: -
V: TRBV6-5
CDR3: CASSYGQGAKNIQYF
DNA: TGTGCCAGCAGTTACGGGCAGGGTGCCAAAAACATTCAGTACTTC

J: TRBJ1-4
D: TRBD1
size: -
V: TRBV6-5
CDR3: CASRQGAANEKLFF
DNA: TGTGCCAGCAGACAGGGGGCGGCTAATGAAAAACTGTTTTTT